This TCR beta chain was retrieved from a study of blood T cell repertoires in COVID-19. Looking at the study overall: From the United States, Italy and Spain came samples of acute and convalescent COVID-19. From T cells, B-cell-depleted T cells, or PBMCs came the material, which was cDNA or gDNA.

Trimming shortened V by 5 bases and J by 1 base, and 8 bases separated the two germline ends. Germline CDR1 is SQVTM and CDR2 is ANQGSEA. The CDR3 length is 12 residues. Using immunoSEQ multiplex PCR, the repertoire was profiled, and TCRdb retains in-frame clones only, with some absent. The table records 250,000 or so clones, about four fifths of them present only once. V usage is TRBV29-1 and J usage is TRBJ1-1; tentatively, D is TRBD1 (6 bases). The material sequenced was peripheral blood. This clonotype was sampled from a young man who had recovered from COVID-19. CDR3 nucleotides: TGCAGCGTTACACAGGGGAACACTGAAGCTTTCTTT. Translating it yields CSVTQGNTEAFF.